Listed below are T cell receptor beta chains from one sample, sequenced in a study of blood T cell repertoires in COVID-19. Assay used: immunoSEQ multiplex PCR; TCRdb lists only in-frame clones, some missing. Among some 520,000 clones listed, 89% were seen once. Sequenced: peripheral blood. The source is a man younger than 35 with COVID-19, enrolled during active disease. CDR3s include the opening cysteine and the closing phenylalanine or tryptophan. Each record gives: J gene, V gene, clone size, D gene, CDR3 protein, CDR3 DNA. D genes are given only for firm matches. A row's size may be missing; if present it is once, few, many or a size class.

>TRBJ2-5|TRBV25-1|-|TRBD1
CASSVRTGSETQYF
TGTGCCAGCAGTGTTAGGACAGGGTCAGAGACCCAGTACTTC
>TRBJ2-3|TRBV19|-|-
CASSAGVVSDTQYF
TGTGCCAGTAGTGCAGGGGTTGTGTCAGATACGCAGTATTTT
>TRBJ1-1|TRBV6-2/TRBV6-3|few|-
CASSRHREVVPEAFF
TGTGCCAGCAGTAGACACAGGGAAGTAGTACCTGAAGCTTTCTTT
>TRBJ2-3|TRBV20-1|-|TRBD2
CSASFPSGVSSTDTQYF
TGCAGTGCTAGTTTTCCCAGCGGGGTTTCTAGCACAGATACGCAGTATTTT
>TRBJ2-3|TRBV6-4|once|-
CASLDQGTDTQYF
TGTGCCAGCCTAGACCAGGGTACAGATACGCAGTATTTT
>TRBJ1-1|TRBV30|few|-
CASQMGGPTEAFF
TGTGCCTCTCAGATGGGGGGGCCCACTGAAGCTTTCTTT
>TRBJ1-5|TRBV27|-|-
CASSSVNQPQHF
TGTGCCAGCAGTTCCGTAAATCAGCCCCAGCATTTT
>TRBJ1-3|TRBV19|once|TRBD1
CASRSKGQGHTTIYF
TGTGCCAGTAGGTCCAAGGGACAGGGCCATACCACCATATATTTT
>TRBJ2-1|TRBV7-9|-|-
CASSARGSSYNEQFF
TGTGCCAGCAGCGCGAGGGGGAGCTCCTACAATGAGCAGTTCTTC
>TRBJ2-2|TRBV2|-|-
CASILLPGAGTGELFF
TGTGCCAGCATTTTGTTACCGGGAGCGGGCACCGGGGAGCTGTTTTTT
>TRBJ2-7|TRBV7-9|-|TRBD1
CASSLGLRTGTLGVYEQYF
TGTGCCAGCAGCTTAGGCCTCAGGACAGGGACCTTGGGGGTCTACGAGCAGTACTTC
>TRBJ1-6|TRBV5-1|-|-
CASSNRTANNSPLHF
TGCGCCAGCAGTAATCGGACAGCTAATAATTCACCCCTCCACTTT
>TRBJ2-7|TRBV21-1|-|-
CASSKAQTGYEQYF
TGTGCCAGCAGCAAGGCTCAAACGGGCTACGAGCAGTACTTC
>TRBJ2-2|TRBV7-3|-|-
CASSLRGTGELFF
TGTGCCAGCAGCTTAAGAGGCACCGGGGAGCTGTTTTTT